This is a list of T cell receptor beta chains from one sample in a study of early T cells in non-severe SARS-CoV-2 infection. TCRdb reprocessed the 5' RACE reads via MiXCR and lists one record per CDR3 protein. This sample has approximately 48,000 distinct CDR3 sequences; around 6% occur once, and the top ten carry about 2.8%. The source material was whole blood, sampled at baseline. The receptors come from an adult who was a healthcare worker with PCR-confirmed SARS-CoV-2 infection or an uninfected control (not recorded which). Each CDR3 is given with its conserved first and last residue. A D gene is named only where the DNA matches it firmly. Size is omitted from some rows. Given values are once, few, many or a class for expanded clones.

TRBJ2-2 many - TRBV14 CASSRNANTGELFF TGTGCCAGCAGCCGAAACGCGAACACCGGGGAGCTGTTTTTT
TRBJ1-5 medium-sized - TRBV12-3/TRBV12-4 CASSLGLRSNQPQHF TGTGCCAGCAGTTTAGGACTTCGTAGCAATCAGCCCCAGCATTTT
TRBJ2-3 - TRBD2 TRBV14 CASSQASGGYTDTQYF TGTGCCAGCAGCCAAGCGAGCGGGGGATACACAGATACGCAGTATTTT
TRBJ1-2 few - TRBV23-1 CASSQSARSRYTF TGCGCCAGCAGTCAATCGGCGAGATCCAGATACACCTTC
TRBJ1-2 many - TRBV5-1 CASSSGDIYGYTF TGCGCCAGCAGCTCGGGAGATATCTATGGCTACACCTTC
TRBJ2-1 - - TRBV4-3 CASSQDFQGTNNEQFF TGCGCCAGCAGCCAAGATTTCCAGGGGACGAACAATGAGCAGTTCTTC
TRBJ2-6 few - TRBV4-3 CASSQDWPSSGANVLTF TGCGCCAGCAGCCAAGATTGGCCGAGCTCTGGGGCCAACGTCCTGACTTTC
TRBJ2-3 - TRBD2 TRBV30 CAWSENSGGEDTQYF TGTGCCTGGAGTGAGAATAGCGGGGGGGAAGATACGCAGTATTTT
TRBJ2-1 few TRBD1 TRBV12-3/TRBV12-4 CASSLGTGVYNEQFF TGTGCCAGCAGTTTAGGGACAGGGGTTTACAATGAGCAGTTCTTC
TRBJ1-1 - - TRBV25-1 CASTRGGGPEAFF TGTGCCAGCACCAGAGGCGGGGGGCCTGAAGCTTTCTTT
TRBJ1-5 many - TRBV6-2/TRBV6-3 CASSYRQGLQPQHF TGTGCCAGCAGTTACCGGCAGGGATTACAGCCCCAGCATTTT
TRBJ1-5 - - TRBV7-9 CASSFRQETFSNQPQHF TGTGCCAGCAGCTTCCGACAGGAGACCTTTAGCAATCAGCCCCAGCATTTT
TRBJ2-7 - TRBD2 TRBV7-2 CASSQPSGGALYEQYF TGTGCCAGCAGCCAGCCTAGCGGGGGGGCACTCTACGAGCAGTACTTC
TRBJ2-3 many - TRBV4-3 CASSQGGGVTDTQYF TGCGCCAGCAGCCAAGGAGGAGGGGTAACAGATACGCAGTATTTT
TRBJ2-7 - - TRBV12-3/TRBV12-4 CASRPRGNSYEQYF TGTGCCAGCAGACCCCGGGGGAACTCCTACGAGCAGTACTTC
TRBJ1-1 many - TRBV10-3 CAIGEPTSSNTEAFF TGTGCCATAGGCGAGCCAACCTCTTCCAACACTGAAGCTTTCTTT
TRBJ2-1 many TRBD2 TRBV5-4 CASSLPPGTSGVNEQFF TGTGCCAGCAGCTTACCACCCGGGACTAGCGGGGTCAATGAGCAGTTCTTC
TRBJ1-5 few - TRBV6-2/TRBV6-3 CASSYRDWNQPQHF TGTGCCAGCAGTTACCGGGACTGGAATCAGCCCCAGCATTTT
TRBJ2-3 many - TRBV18 CASSPRGTDTQYF TGTGCCAGCTCACCTAGGGGCACAGATACGCAGTATTTT
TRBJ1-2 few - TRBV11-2 CASSPPSGGTYGYTF TGTGCCAGCAGCCCCCCTTCCGGGGGGACCTATGGCTACACCTTC
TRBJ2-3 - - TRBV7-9 CASSFEFDTQYF TGTGCCAGCAGTTTCGAATTTGATACGCAGTATTTT
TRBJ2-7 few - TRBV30 CAWRWSGNGEQYF TGTGCCTGGAGATGGTCAGGGAACGGCGAGCAGTACTTC
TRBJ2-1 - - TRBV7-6 CASSLASHNEQFF TGTGCCAGCAGCTTGGCTTCCCACAATGAGCAGTTCTTC
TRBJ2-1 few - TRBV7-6 CASSLAGSSYNEQFF TGTGCCAGCAGCTTGGCTGGGAGCTCCTACAATGAGCAGTTCTTC
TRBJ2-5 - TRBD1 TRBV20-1 CSARRGSGGSETQYF TGCAGTGCTAGAAGGGGGTCAGGGGGCTCAGAGACCCAGTACTTC
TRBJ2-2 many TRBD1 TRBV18 CASSPPGQGRTGELFF TGTGCCAGCTCACCACCGGGACAGGGCCGGACCGGGGAGCTGTTTTTT
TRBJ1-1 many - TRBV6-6 CASSYVQGGAFF TGTGCCAGCAGTTACGTGCAGGGAGGTGCTTTCTTT
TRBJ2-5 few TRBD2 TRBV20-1 CSARDGTRGQETQYF TGCAGTGCTAGAGACGGGACTAGAGGCCAAGAGACCCAGTACTTC
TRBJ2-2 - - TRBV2 CASTGAPITTGELFF TGTGCCAGCACGGGGGCCCCAATTACCACCGGGGAGCTGTTTTTT
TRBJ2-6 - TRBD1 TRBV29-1 CSARQGQANVLTF TGCAGCGCCCGACAGGGGCAGGCCAACGTCCTGACTTTC
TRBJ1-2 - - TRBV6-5 CASSSWAGDNYGYTF TGTGCCAGCAGTTCCTGGGCAGGGGATAACTATGGCTACACCTTC
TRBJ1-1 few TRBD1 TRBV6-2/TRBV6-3 CASRWQGANTEAFF TGTGCCAGCAGATGGCAGGGGGCTAACACTGAAGCTTTCTTT